What follows describes a single TCR beta chain. Its antigen is unknown. This sample stems from a study of tumour-infiltrating T cells in Burkitt lymphoma. Study at large: The Burkitt lymphoma cohort spanned all epidemiological subtypes. Overall and progression-free survival were predicted by productive clonality.

Study outcomes and limitations: Public clonotypes, several, appeared across numerous Burkitt lymphoma patients.

The data were produced by immunoSEQ multiplex PCR, yet TCRdb's version contains in-frame clones alone and is incomplete. The repertoire includes 46,000 or so clones, around 30% of them detected once, and around 3% sits in the top ten. The clonotype comes from a human donor with Burkitt lymphoma. Sequencing was done on a sample of tumor tissue.

Here the CDR3 DNA reads TGTGCCAGCAGCGTCAGACAGTACACAGATACGCAGTATTTT. Translated: CASSVRQYTDTQYF. The genes are TRBV7-2 and TRBJ2-3; D may be TRBD1 (5 bases). Germline V gene data show CDR1 as SGHTA and CDR2 as FQGNSA. V gave up 5 bases and J gave up 2 bases, with 11 bases separating them. The CDR3 extends over 14 amino acids. The full variable domain, completed using reference TRBV7-2 and TRBJ2-3, is GAGVSQSPSNKVTEKGKDVELRCDPISGHTALYWYRQSLGQGLEFLIYFQGNSAPDKSGLPSDRFSAERTGGSVSTLTIQRTQQEDSAVYLCASSVRQYTDTQYFGPGTRLTVL.